This paragraph reports one T cell receptor beta chain. Its antigen has not been determined. Per-base qualities were not stored, and no clone one base away is much larger. Libraries were constructed by the immunoSEQ multiplex PCR assay. Drawn from immuneACCESS, this table holds only the in-frame rearrangements with V and J called that TCRdb kept. Clones are partly lost; checked studies trace under half to an unresolved V gene and leave the rest unexplained. The sample has tens of thousands of clones on record, around 90% of them singletons. The ten largest clonotypes hold around 0.9% of the sample. The data are from a study of T cell changes during pregnancy in multiple sclerosis (dated by TCRdb to about 2019). Turning to the overall study: The study examined how the T cell repertoire changed over the course of pregnancy in women with multiple sclerosis.

The sequence was obtained from a female donor with multiple sclerosis, enrolled in a pregnancy study. This sample comprised peripheral blood, obtained before pregnancy.

The CDR3 reads CASRETGTETQYF. In nucleotide form, the sequence is TGTGCCAGTAGGGAGACAGGGACAGAGACCCAGTACTTC. This chain joins TRBV19 to TRBJ2-5; TRBD1 fits 7 bases in the junction. CDR1 and CDR2 were assigned from the germline V gene (reference sequence) as LNHDA and SQIVND. From the cysteine up to the phenylalanine, the CDR3 has a length of 13 residues. Only the CDR3 DNA stays, 39 bases, in frame from base 1. V loses 6 bases at its end and J loses 4 bases; junction bases beyond the gene matches: 5.